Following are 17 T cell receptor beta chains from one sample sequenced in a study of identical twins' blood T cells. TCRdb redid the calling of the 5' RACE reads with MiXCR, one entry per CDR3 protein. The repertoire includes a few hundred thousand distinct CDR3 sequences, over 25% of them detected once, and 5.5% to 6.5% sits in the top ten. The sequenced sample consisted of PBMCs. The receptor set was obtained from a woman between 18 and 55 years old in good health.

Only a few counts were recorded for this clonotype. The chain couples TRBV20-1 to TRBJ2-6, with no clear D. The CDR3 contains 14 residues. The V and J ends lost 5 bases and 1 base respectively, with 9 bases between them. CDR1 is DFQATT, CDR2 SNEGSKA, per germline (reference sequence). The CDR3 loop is CSASRDSGANVLTF. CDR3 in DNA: TGCAGTGCTTCAAGGGATTCTGGGGCCAACGTCCTGACTTTC.

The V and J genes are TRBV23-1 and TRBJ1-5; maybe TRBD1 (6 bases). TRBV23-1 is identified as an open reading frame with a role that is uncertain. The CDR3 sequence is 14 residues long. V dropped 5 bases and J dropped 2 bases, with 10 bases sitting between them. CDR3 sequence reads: CASSVGAGNQPQHF. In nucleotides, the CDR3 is TGCGCCAGCAGTGTGGGGGCGGGCAATCAGCCCCAGCATTTT.

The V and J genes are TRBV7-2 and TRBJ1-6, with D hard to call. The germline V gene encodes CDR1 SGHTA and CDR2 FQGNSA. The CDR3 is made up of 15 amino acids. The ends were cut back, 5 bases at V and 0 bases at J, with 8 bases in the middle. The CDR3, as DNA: TGTGCCAGCAGCCCCGGTTACTCCTATAATTCACCCCTCCACTTT. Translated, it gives CASSPGYSYNSPLHF.

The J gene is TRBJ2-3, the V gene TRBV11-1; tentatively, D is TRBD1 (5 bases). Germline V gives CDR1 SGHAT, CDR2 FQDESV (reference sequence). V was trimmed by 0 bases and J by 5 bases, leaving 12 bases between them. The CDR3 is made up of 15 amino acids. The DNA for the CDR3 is TGTGCCAGCAGCTTAGCAGGTTACAGGAAAGATACGCAGTATTTT. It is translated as CASSLAGYRKDTQYF.

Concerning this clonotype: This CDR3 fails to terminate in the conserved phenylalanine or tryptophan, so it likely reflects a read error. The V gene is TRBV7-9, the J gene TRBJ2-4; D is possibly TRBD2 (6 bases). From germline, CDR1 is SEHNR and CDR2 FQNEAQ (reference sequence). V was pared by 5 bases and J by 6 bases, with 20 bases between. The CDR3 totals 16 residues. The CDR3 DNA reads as TGTGCCAGCAGCGGGCTCGGGAGATCGAGGTCAAACATTCAGTACCTC. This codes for CASSGLGRSRSNIQYL.

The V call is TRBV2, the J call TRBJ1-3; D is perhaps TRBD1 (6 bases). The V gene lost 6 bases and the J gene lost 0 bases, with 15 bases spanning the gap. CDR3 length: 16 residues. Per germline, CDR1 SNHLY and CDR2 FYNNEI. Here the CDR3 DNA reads TGTGCCAGCAGCGGCCAGGGGACTTCCTCTGGAAACACCATATATTTT. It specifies CASSGQGTSSGNTIYF.

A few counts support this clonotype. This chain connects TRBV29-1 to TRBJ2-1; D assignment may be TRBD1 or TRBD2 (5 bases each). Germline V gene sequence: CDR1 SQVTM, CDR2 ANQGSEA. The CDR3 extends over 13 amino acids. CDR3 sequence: CRVGDLTYNEQFF. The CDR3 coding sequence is TGCAGAGTGGGGGACCTTACATACAATGAGCAGTTCTTC.

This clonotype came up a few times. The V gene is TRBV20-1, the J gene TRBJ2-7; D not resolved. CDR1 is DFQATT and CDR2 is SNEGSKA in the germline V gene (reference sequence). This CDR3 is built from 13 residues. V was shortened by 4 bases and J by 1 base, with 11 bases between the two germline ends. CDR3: CSANYGSSYEQYF. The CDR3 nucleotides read TGCAGTGCTAATTACGGCAGTTCCTACGAGCAGTACTTC.

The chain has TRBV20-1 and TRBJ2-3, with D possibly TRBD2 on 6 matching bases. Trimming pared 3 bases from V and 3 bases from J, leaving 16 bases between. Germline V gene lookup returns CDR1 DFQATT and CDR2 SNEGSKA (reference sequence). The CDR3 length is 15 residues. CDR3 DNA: TGCAGTGCTAGCTCCCTTCGGGAGAGAACAGATACGCAGTATTTT. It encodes CSASSLRERTDTQYF.

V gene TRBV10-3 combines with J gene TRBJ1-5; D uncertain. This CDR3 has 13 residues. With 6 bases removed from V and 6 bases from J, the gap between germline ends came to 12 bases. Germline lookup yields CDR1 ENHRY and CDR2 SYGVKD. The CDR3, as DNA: TGTGCCATCAGGCTCGGACCGAGTCAGCCCCAGCATTTT. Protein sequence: CAIRLGPSQPQHF.

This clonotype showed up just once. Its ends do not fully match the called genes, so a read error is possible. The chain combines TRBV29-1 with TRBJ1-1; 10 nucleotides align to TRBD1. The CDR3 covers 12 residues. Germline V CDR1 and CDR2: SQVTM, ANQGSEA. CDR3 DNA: TGCAGCGTTGAGGAGGGGACAGGGGTAGCTTCCTTT. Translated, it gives CSVEEGTGVASF.

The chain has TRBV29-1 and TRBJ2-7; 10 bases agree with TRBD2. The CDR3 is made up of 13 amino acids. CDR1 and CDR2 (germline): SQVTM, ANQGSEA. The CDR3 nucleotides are TGCGGCGCCACGATAGCGGGAGGCGACGAGCAGTACTTC. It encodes CGATIAGGDEQYF.

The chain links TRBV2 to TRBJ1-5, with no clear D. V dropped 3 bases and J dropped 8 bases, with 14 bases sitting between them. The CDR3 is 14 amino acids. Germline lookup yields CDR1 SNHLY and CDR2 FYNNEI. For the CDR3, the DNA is TGTGCCAGCAGTGATCTGGGTCACCCGAAGCCCCAGCATTTT. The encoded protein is CASSDLGHPKPQHF.

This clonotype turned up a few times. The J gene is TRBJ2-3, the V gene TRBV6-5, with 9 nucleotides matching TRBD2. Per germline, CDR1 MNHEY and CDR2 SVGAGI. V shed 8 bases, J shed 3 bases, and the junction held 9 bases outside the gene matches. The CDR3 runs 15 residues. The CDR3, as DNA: TGTGCCAGCCGGCCAAGCGGGGGGTTTACAGATACGCAGTATTTT. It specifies CASRPSGGFTDTQYF.

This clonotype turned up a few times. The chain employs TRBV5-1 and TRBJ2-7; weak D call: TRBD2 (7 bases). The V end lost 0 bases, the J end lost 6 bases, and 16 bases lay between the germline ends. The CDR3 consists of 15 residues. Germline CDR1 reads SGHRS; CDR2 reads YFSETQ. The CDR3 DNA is TGCGCCAGCAGCTTGGGGGAGGGGGTATTTTCCGAGCAGTACTTC. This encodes CASSLGEGVFSEQYF.

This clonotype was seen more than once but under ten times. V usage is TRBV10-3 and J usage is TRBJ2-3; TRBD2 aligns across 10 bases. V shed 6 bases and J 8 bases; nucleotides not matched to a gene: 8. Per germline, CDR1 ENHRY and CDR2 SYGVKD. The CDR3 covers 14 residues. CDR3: CAISLAGGDVTQYF. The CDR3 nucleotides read TGTGCCATCAGCTTAGCGGGGGGAGACGTTACGCAGTATTTT.

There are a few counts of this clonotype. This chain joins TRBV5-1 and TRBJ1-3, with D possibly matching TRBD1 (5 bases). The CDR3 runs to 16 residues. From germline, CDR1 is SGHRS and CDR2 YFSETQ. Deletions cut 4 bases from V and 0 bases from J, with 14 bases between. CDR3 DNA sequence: TGCGCCAGCAGCCCGGGACGAGGGCTCTCTGGAAACACCATATATTTT. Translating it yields CASSPGRGLSGNTIYF.